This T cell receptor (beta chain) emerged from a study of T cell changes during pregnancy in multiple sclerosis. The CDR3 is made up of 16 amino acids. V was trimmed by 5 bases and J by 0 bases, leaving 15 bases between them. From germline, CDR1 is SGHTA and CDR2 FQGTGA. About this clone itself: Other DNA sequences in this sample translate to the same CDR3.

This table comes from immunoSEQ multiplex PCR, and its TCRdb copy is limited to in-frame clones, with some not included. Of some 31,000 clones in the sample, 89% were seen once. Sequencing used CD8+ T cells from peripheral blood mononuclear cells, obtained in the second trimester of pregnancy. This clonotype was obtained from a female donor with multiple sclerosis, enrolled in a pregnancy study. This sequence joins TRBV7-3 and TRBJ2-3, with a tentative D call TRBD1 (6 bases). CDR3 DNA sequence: TGTGCCAGCAGCCTCAACCCCGGGACAAGCACAGATACGCAGTATTTT. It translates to CASSLNPGTSTDTQYF.